This T cell receptor (beta chain) originates from a study of blood T cell repertoires in COVID-19. Profiled with immunoSEQ multiplex PCR; TCRdb holds only in-frame clones, not every one. The sample comprises about 140,000 clones, 84% of which are singletons, and approximately 5% rests with the top ten. CDR1 is MDHEN, CDR2 SYDVKM, per germline. CDR3 length: 13 residues. The germline V and J ends were trimmed by 8 bases and 3 bases, with 13 bases remaining between them. The V call is TRBV28, the J call TRBJ1-2; D might be TRBD1 (5 bases). The sequence was collected from a man aged 35-49 years with acute COVID-19. Material for sequencing was PBMCs or T cells enriched from blood (not recorded which). The CDR3 region is CASQGEPHYGYTF. The CDR3, as DNA: TGTGCCAGCCAAGGGGAACCCCACTATGGCTACACCTTC.